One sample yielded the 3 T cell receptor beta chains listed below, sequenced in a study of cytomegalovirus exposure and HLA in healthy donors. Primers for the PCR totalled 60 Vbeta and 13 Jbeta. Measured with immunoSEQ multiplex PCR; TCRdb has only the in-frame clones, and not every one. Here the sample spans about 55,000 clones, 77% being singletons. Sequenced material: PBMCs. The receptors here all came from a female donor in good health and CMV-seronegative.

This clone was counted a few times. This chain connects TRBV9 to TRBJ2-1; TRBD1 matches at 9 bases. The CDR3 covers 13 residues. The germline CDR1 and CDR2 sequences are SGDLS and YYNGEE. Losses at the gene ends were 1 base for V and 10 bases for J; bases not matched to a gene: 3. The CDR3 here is CASSVHGQGEQFF. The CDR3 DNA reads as TGTGCCAGCAGCGTACATGGACAGGGGGAGCAGTTCTTC.

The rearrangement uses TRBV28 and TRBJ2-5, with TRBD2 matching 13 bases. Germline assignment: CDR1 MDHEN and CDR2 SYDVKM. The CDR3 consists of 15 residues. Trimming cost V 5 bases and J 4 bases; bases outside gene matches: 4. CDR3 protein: CASSPGLAGVETQYF. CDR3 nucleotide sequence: TGTGCCAGCAGTCCCGGACTAGCGGGAGTAGAGACCCAGTACTTC.

Here the CDR3 reads CASSNKGANYGYTF. The CDR3 region has the DNA TGTGCCAGCAGCAATAAGGGGGCAAACTATGGCTACACCTTC. The chain combines TRBV21-1 with TRBJ1-2; the table's TRBD1 call for D was not verified on the DNA. TRBV21-1 is a documented pseudogene. The CDR3 has 14 amino acids.